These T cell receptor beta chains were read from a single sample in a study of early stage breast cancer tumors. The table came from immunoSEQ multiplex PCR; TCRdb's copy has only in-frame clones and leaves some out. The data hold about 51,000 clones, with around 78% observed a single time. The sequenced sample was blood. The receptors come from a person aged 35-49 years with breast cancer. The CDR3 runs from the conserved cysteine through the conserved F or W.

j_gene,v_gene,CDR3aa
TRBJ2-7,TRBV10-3,CAISEGGTGAYEQYF
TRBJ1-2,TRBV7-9,CATDRGQNYGYTF
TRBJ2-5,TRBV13,CASSSGRVETQYF
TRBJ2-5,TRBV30,CAWSVQLSGGKETQYF
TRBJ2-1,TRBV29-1,CSVEGAATGRQFF
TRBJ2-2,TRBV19,CASSRTSGSAGELFF
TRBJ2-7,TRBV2,CASSEVGQGYEQYF
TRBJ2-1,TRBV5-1,CASSSHSDEQFF
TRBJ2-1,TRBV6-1,CASSEFGGHNEQFF
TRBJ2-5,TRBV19,CASSKDTVQETQYF
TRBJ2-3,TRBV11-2,CASSLARNPSTTDTQYF
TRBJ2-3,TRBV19,CASSLWTATDTQYF
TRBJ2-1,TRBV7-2,CASSPQSGHEQFF
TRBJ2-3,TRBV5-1,CASSWDGTAMTDTQYF
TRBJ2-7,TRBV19,CASSLGREDEQYF
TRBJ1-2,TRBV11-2,CASSLGGKAEF